The sequence of this T cell receptor beta chain was determined in a study of OX40 agonist ivuxolimab in advanced cancers. About the study: Allowance was made for prior anti-PD-1, anti-PD-L1 or anti-CTLA-4 therapy, and approximately 41% had some. Study-level points and caveats: On average, CD8+ T cells had more expanded clones than CD4+. Compared with others, partial responders at 0.1-3.0 mg/kg displayed clonal expansion among the lowest.

This CDR3 region has 13 residues. V trimming: 6 bases; J trimming: 1 base; junction bases outside the gene matches: 0. CDR1 and CDR2 (germline): LNHDA, SQIVND (reference sequence). Profiling relied on immunoSEQ multiplex PCR, and the TCRdb table lists in-frame clones only, not all of them. This sample has 55,000 to 65,000 clones, with less than 90% found just once. For this clone: The antigen is not known.

The sample here was CD4+ or CD8+ T cells sorted from blood, taken in a trial of the OX40 agonist ivuxolimab. The chain joins TRBV19 to TRBJ2-3; 8 nucleotides agree with TRBD1. The receptor was isolated from an adult with an advanced solid tumor such as melanoma, head and neck, liver or kidney cancer. The CDR3 bases are TGTGCCAGTAGGACAGGGGGCACAGATACGCAGTATTTT. This sequence encodes CASRTGGTDTQYF. Drawing the rest from reference TRBV19 and TRBJ2-3, the complete variable domain is DGGITQSPKYLFRKEGQNVTLSCEQNLNHDAMYWYRQDPGQGLRLIYYSQIVNDFQKGDIAEGYSVSREKKESFPLTVTSAQKNPTAFYLCASRTGGTDTQYFGPGTRLTVL.